This TCR beta chain was recovered during a study of Ad26.COV2.S vaccination and SARS-CoV-2 variants. The wider study: It was the COV1001 Ad26.COV2.S trial arm that included the donor.

Profiling relied on immunoSEQ multiplex PCR, and the TCRdb table lists in-frame clones only, not all of them. This table holds 440,000 or so clones, roughly nine tenths found once. As concerns this clone: Its antigen is unidentified.

Findings and limits, study-wide: Vaccine and placebo recipients had comparable breadth of non-spike TCRs.

Treatment here: some 20 received Ad26.COV2.S at low or high dose, single or two shots; roughly five received placebo; per-sample allocation not given. Day 63 after the first injection of vaccine or placebo was the sampling time. Sequencing used peripheral blood, obtained in a trial of Ad26.COV2.S vaccine versus placebo. The clonotype comes from a person between 18 and 65 years old who received the Ad26.COV2.S COVID-19 vaccine or a placebo.

This CDR3 reads CASSIHHGLAETDTQYF. CDR3 sequence (DNA): TGTGCCAGTAGTATCCACCACGGACTAGCGGAGACAGATACGCAGTATTTT. The chain is built from TRBV19 and TRBJ2-3, with 10 positions matching TRBD2. Germline CDR1 reads LNHDA; CDR2 reads SQIVND (reference sequence). This CDR3 comprises 17 residues. Losses at the gene ends were 3 bases for V and 3 bases for J; bases not matched to a gene: 9.